This T cell receptor (beta chain) was retrieved from a study of T cell responses to AZD1222 COVID-19 vaccine. As to this clone: Its target is unknown.

Assay used: immunoSEQ multiplex PCR; TCRdb lists only in-frame clones, some missing. Here the sample spans 150,000 to 200,000 clones, 85% to 90% being singletons. General study points: White British ancestry dominated among donors, who included more females, and clonal diversity was possibly underestimated. Only after the peak T cell response were repertoires sampled. Unmutated regions of variants are reportedly targeted by nearly half of spike-specific TCRs.

Between the trimmed V and J ends, which lost 3 bases and 4 bases, there was a span of 9 bases. CDR3 length: 13 amino acids. CDR1 and CDR2 from the germline V gene are MNHEY and SMNVEV (reference sequence). The sample was peripheral blood, taken 28 days after the second AZD1222 dose. The chain links TRBV27 to TRBJ1-2; possible D gene TRBD1, 6 bases. This TCR was recovered from an adult who received the AZD1222 COVID-19 vaccine. The CDR3 DNA reads as TGTGCCAGCAGTTTTCAGGGGTCCTATGGCTACACCTTC. This translates into CASSFQGSYGYTF.